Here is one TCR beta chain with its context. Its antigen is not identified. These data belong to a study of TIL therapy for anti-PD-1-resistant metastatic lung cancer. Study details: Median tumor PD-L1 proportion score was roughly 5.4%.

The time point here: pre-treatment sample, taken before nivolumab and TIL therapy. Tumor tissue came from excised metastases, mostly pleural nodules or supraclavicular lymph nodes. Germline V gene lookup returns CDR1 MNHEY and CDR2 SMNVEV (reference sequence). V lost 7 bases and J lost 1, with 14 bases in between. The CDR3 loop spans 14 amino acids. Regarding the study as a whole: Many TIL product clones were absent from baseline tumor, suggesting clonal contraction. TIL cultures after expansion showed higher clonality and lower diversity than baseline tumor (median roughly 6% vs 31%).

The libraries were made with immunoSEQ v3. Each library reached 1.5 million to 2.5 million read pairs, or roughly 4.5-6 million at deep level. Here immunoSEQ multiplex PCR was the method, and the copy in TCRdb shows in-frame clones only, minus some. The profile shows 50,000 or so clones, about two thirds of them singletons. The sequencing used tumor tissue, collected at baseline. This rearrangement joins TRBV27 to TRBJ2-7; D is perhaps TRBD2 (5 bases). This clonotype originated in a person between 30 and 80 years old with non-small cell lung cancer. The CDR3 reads CASKTREFSYEQYF. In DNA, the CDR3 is TGTGCCAGCAAAACTAGAGAATTTTCCTACGAGCAGTACTTC.